The 22 T cell receptor beta chains listed next were all sequenced from one sample in a study of CD8+CD57+ T cells in acquired aplastic anemia. Both TCR beta VDJ combination and CDR3 sequence profiling were carried out. Genomic DNA was the template for this profiling. TCRdb passed the reads through MiXCR, listing each CDR3 protein once. The repertoire includes 350,000 to 450,000 distinct CDR3 sequences, about 70% of them detected once, and approximately 4% sits in the top ten. Sequenced input: sorted CD4+, CD8+, or CD8+CD57+ T cells (not recorded which) from PBMCs. These receptors were obtained from a human donor in good health, serving as a control.

This clonotype has a count of ten or more. The chain employs TRBV7-3 and TRBJ2-2; 9 bases are a match to TRBD1. CDR1 is SGHTA, CDR2 FQGTGA, per germline. The CDR3 contains 16 residues. Trimming at V came to 5 bases and at J to 0 bases, leaving 4 bases not matched to a gene. The CDR3 here is CASSRRQGANTGELFF. Written as DNA, the CDR3 is TGTGCCAGCAGCCGTAGACAGGGGGCGAACACCGGGGAGCTGTTTTTT.

This clonotype was detected only a few times. Being one base from a much bigger clone, this may be a read error. The rearrangement uses TRBV19 and TRBJ1-5, with 8 bases matching TRBD1. Germline V lookup: CDR1 LNHDA, CDR2 SQIVND (reference sequence). With V trimmed by 1 base and J by 5 bases, 4 bases remained unmatched. The CDR3 has 15 residues. CDR3 coding DNA: TGTGCCAGTAGTATAGTCGGGACAGGTTATCAGCCCCAGCATTTT. Its protein is CASSIVGTGYQPQHF.

This clonotype was recorded many times. This CDR3 is CASSYSEETQYF. The CDR3 nucleotides read TGTGCCAGCAGTTACTCGGAAGAGACCCAGTACTTC. The chain is built from TRBV6-2 or TRBV6-3 and TRBJ2-5; D call uncertain. The germline V gene encodes CDR1 MNHEY and CDR2 SVGEGT. Trimming took 0 bases from V and 3 from J, leaving 2 bases between them. The CDR3 extends over 12 amino acids.

In its sample, this clonotype was seen many times. The chain recombines TRBV30 with TRBJ1-6, with D possibly being TRBD1 (6 bases). The CDR3 totals 13 residues. The V gene's germline CDR1 is GTSNPN and CDR2 SVGIG (reference sequence). Trimming removed 4 bases at V and 8 bases at J, with 12 bases between. The CDR3 sequence: CAWNQGRDSPLHF. The CDR3 region has the DNA TGTGCCTGGAATCAGGGGAGAGATTCACCCCTCCACTTT.

Note on this clonotype: A much more abundant neighbour one base away suggests this may be a read error. V is TRBV5-6 and J is TRBJ1-1; 8 bases match TRBD1. V lost 8 bases and J lost 10; bases outside the gene matches: 10. CDR3 length equals 12 residues. Per the germline V gene, CDR1 is SGHDT and CDR2 is YYEEEE. CDR3 in amino acids: CARGQGDFVAFF. The CDR3 DNA reads TGTGCCAGAGGACAGGGAGATTTCGTAGCTTTCTTT.

The rearrangement uses TRBV7-2 and TRBJ1-6, with D possibly matching TRBD1 (5 bases). Germline-derived CDR1 and CDR2 are SGHTA and FQGNSA. The V end lost 6 bases, the J end lost 9 bases, and 15 bases lay between the germline ends. This CDR3 comprises 14 residues. Here the CDR3 reads CASSSTRAGSPLHF. The DNA of the CDR3 is TGTGCCAGCAGTTCTACCAGGGCCGGTTCACCCCTCCACTTT.

This chain links TRBV6-2 or TRBV6-3 with TRBJ1-4; weak D call: TRBD1 (5 bases). Trimming took 0 bases from V and 0 from J, leaving 17 bases between them. Germline lookup yields CDR1 MNHEY and CDR2 SVGEGT. The CDR3 contains 19 residues. The CDR3 nucleotides are TGTGCCAGCAGTTACTCCGGGGCAGGGTTTTTTGCAACTAATGAAAAACTGTTTTTT. It yields the protein CASSYSGAGFFATNEKLFF.

This clonotype was recorded only once. V is TRBV6-5 and J is TRBJ1-3; D call uncertain. The V and J ends lost 7 bases and 2 bases respectively, with 9 bases between them. Germline CDR1 reads MNHEY; CDR2 reads SVGAGI. The CDR3 has 13 residues. CDR3 region: CASTRGAGNTIYF. CDR3 in DNA: TGTGCCAGCACTCGGGGAGCTGGAAACACCATATATTTT.

The V gene is TRBV7-2, the J gene TRBJ2-1, with TRBD2 as a possible D gene (6 bases). The CDR3 has 14 residues. Trimming cost V 5 bases and J 10 bases, with 18 bases left between them. Per germline, CDR1 SGHTA and CDR2 FQGNSA. In DNA, the CDR3 is TGTGCCAGCAGCGTTATCGCTGGGGGGTACGAGCAGTTCTTC. Residues: CASSVIAGGYEQFF.

The chain carries TRBV2 and TRBJ1-1; D is ambiguous. Deletions cut 3 bases from V and 0 bases from J, with 11 bases between. The germline V gene has CDR1 SNHLY and CDR2 FYNNEI. The CDR3 extends over 15 amino acids. The CDR3 nucleotides read TGTGCCAGCAGTGATCCCCCGGTTTTGAACACTGAAGCTTTCTTT. Encoded protein: CASSDPPVLNTEAFF.

This sequence joins TRBV7-2 and TRBJ1-6; 8 nucleotides align to TRBD1. CDR1 and CDR2 from the germline V gene are SGHTA and FQGNSA. This CDR3 is built from 15 residues. V lost 9 bases, J lost 6 bases, and 10 bases stayed unmatched. CDR3 in amino acids: CARPYQGASNSPLHF. CDR3 DNA sequence: TGTGCCAGGCCTTACCAGGGGGCGAGTAATTCACCCCTCCACTTT.

This chain links TRBV20-1 with TRBJ1-2, with D tentatively TRBD1 (6 bases). The V end was cut by 6 bases, the J end by 4 bases, with 15 bases between. CDR3 length: 13 amino acids. Germline lookup yields CDR1 DFQATT and CDR2 SNEGSKA (reference sequence). In DNA form, the CDR3 reads TGCAGTGCCAGCGGAACAGGGAGCTATGGCTACACCTTC. Its translation is CSASGTGSYGYTF.

CDR3 bases: TGCGCCAGCAGCCAAGATAGAACAGGAAGCGACGAGCAGTACTTC. It specifies CASSQDRTGSDEQYF. The chain links TRBV4-3 to TRBJ2-7, with a weak D call TRBD1 (5 bases). V was pared by 0 bases and J by 5 bases, with 14 bases between. The CDR3 totals 15 residues. Germline V lookup: CDR1 LGHNA, CDR2 YSLEER.

The CDR3 region has the DNA TGTGCCAGTAGCGTCGAAGGGGCCGGTAATCAGCCCCAGCATTTT. Its translation: CASSVEGAGNQPQHF. The chain joins TRBV10-3 to TRBJ1-5; weak D call: TRBD1 (5 bases). Looked up from germline, CDR1 is ENHRY and CDR2 is SYGVKD. This CDR3 has 15 residues. Trimming left V 10 bases short and J 4 bases short, with 20 bases between.

Details on this clonotype: Given the absence of the conserved phenylalanine or tryptophan at the CDR3 end, a read error is likely. The limits of the CDR3 on the DNA are not certain, so only TCRdb's listed CDR3 is given. The CDR3 protein is CATAGAGGQSRM. The chain uses TRBV2 and TRBJ1-2; the DNA was not compared with TRBD1, the D call given in the table. From germline, CDR1 is SNHLY and CDR2 FYNNEI. Ends included, the CDR3 has 12 residues.

This clonotype was detected many times. The genes are TRBV5-6 and TRBJ2-3; 7 positions agree with TRBD1. Germline V CDR1 and CDR2: SGHDT, YYEEEE. The CDR3 is 15 amino acids. The V gene end was trimmed by 4 bases and the J gene end by 0 bases; junction bases not matched to a gene: 5. The CDR3 spells CASSTFRGSTDTQYF. In DNA, the CDR3 is TGTGCCAGCAGCACGTTCAGGGGGAGCACAGATACGCAGTATTTT.

The V gene is TRBV6-6, the J gene TRBJ2-7; D possibly uses TRBD1 or TRBD2 (5 bases each). V was clipped by 9 bases and J by 3 bases, with 21 bases between them. This CDR3 has 15 residues. The germline CDR1 and CDR2 sequences are MNHNY and SVGAGI (reference sequence). CDR3: CARCEPGRKDYEQYF. The CDR3 DNA is TGTGCCAGGTGTGAGCCGGGACGGAAAGACTACGAGCAGTACTTC.

This clonotype appeared many times. V usage is TRBV5-1 and J usage is TRBJ1-5; TRBD1 aligns across 7 bases. V gave up 1 base and J gave up 4 bases; unmatched junction bases: 5. Per germline, CDR1 SGHRS and CDR2 YFSETQ. There are 15 residues in the CDR3. CDR3 sequence: CASSLRAGGNQPQHF. Here the CDR3 DNA reads TGCGCCAGCAGCTTGCGGGCAGGGGGGAATCAGCCCCAGCATTTT. Using reference TRBV5-1 and TRBJ1-5 for the parts outside the CDR3, the full variable domain is KAGVTQTPRYLIKTRGQQVTLSCSPISGHRSVSWYQQTPGQGLQFLFEYFSETQRNKGNFPGRFSGRQFSNSRSEMNVSTLELGDSALYLCASSLRAGGNQPQHFGDGTRLSIL.

The chain recombines TRBV29-1 with TRBJ2-7, with a weak D call TRBD2 (5 bases). The CDR3 runs 13 residues. With 4 bases removed from V and 6 bases from J, the gap between germline ends came to 16 bases. Germline loops: CDR1 SQVTM, CDR2 ANQGSEA. The CDR3 region has the DNA TGCAGCGTTGGAGGCGCAGAGGGATGCGAGCAGTACTTC. It translates to CSVGGAEGCEQYF.

This clonotype showed up many times. This chain joins TRBV6-6 and TRBJ2-2, with D uncertain. The germline CDR1 and CDR2 sequences are MNHNY and SVGAGI (reference sequence). Trimming took 5 bases from V and 3 from J, leaving 13 bases between them. The CDR3 spans 15 residues. This CDR3 is CASSKRREDTGELFF. As DNA, the CDR3 is TGTGCCAGCAGTAAGCGAAGGGAAGACACCGGGGAGCTGTTTTTT.

This clonotype was seen once. The chain recombines TRBV20-1 with TRBJ1-2; TRBD1 agrees at 7 bases. Germline V gives CDR1 DFQATT, CDR2 SNEGSKA (reference sequence). Unmatched junction bases numbered 11, after V lost 4 bases and J lost 6 bases. There are 14 residues in the CDR3. In nucleotides, the CDR3 is TGCAGTGCTATTGACAGGGCGGTCAACGATGGCTACACCTTC. Translated: CSAIDRAVNDGYTF.

As for this clonotype: Because the CDR3 is missing its conserved closing phenylalanine or tryptophan, this is likely a read error. The DNA is omitted, as the CDR3 cannot be located on it reliably, and the CDR3 follows TCRdb's listing. The J gene is TRBJ1-3, the V gene TRBV2. The CDR3 sequence runs 16 residues, both termini included. Germline CDR1 is SNHLY and CDR2 is FYNNEI. CDR3 sequence reads: CASSRLVGNYGYTFGS.